Below, 30 T cell receptor beta chains from the same sample are listed, as sequenced in a study of blood T cell repertoires in COVID-19 (dated by TCRdb to about 2020). The method behind the library was the immunoSEQ multiplex PCR assay. Drawn from immuneACCESS, this table holds only the in-frame rearrangements with V and J called that TCRdb kept. Clones are partly lost; checked studies trace under half to an unresolved V gene and leave the rest unexplained. The sample table holds 450,000 to 500,000 clones, of which approximately 85% were seen once. Together, the top ten hold more than 3% of the sample. The specimen sequenced was peripheral blood. The origin of the receptors is a human donor in a cohort sampled during active COVID-19.

The V and J genes are TRBV18 and TRBJ2-5, with 9 nucleotides matching TRBD2. The germline CDR1 and CDR2 sequences are KGHSH and LQKENI. Germline trimming cut 5 bases from V and 3 bases from J; bases unmatched to any gene: 7. CDR3 length: 15 residues. The CDR3 region is CASSIYAGGEETQYF. Written as DNA, the CDR3 is TGTGCCAGCTCAATCTACGCGGGAGGGGAAGAGACCCAGTACTTC.

The chain carries TRBV28 and TRBJ1-2, with 9 bases aligning to TRBD1. The CDR3 extends over 17 amino acids. The junction had 14 bases not matched to a gene; V was cut back by 5 bases and J by 4 bases. Germline V gene data show CDR1 as MDHEN and CDR2 as SYDVKM. DNA of the CDR3: TGTGCCAGCAGTGGGACAGGGAATGCCGCACGGGGCTATGGCTACACCTTC. Translation: CASSGTGNAARGYGYTF.

The genes are TRBV19 and TRBJ1-2; D gene ambiguous. Germline CDR1 reads LNHDA; CDR2 reads SQIVND (reference sequence). This CDR3 has 13 amino acids. Trimming cost V 2 bases and J 4 bases, with 8 bases left between them. The CDR3 DNA is TGTGCCAGTAGTATAATGATCGGCTATGGCTACACCTTC. It specifies CASSIMIGYGYTF.

The V gene is TRBV6-1, the J gene TRBJ1-5; 10 bases match TRBD1. Germline V gene lookup returns CDR1 MNHNS and CDR2 SASEGT. J gave up 2 bases and V 7 bases, and 11 bases lay outside the gene matches. The CDR3 is 17 residues long. CDR3 coding DNA: TGTGCCAGCATTGAGACAGGGGGCAGAGGTGGCAATCAGCCCCAGCATTTT. Its protein product is CASIETGGRGGNQPQHF.

Written as DNA, the CDR3 is TGTGCCAGCAGTCCAGGGAGGGGAGCCGATACGCAGTATTTT. Translation gives CASSPGRGADTQYF. V gene TRBV3-1 (or the pseudogene TRBV3-2) combines with J gene TRBJ2-3; 7 bases match TRBD2. V shed 6 bases and J 6 bases; nucleotides not matched to a gene: 9. The CDR3 totals 14 residues. CDR1 is LGHDT, CDR2 YNNKEL, per germline (reference sequence).

This rearrangement joins TRBV6-6 to TRBJ2-1; D may be TRBD2 (5 bases). CDR3 size: 12 residues. V lost 11 bases, J lost 1 base, and 9 bases lay in between. The germline V gene has CDR1 MNHNY and CDR2 SVGAGI (reference sequence). In nucleotides, the CDR3 is TGTGCCGCCCGGGATTCCTACAATGAGCAGTTCTTC. It codes for CAARDSYNEQFF.

The chain joins TRBV4-2 to TRBJ2-7, with a possible D match to TRBD2 (6 bases). The germline V gene has CDR1 LGHNA and CDR2 YNFKEQ. CDR3 length: 15 amino acids. V lost 2 bases, J lost 3 bases, and 14 bases lay in between. This chain's CDR3 is CASSQSSGHNYEQYF. CDR3 sequence (DNA): TGTGCCAGCAGCCAATCCAGCGGGCATAACTACGAGCAGTACTTC.

The V gene is TRBV28, the J gene TRBJ2-1, with a tentative D call TRBD2 (6 bases). The germline gives CDR1 MDHEN, CDR2 SYDVKM. V dropped 5 bases and J dropped 5 bases, with 19 bases sitting between them. The CDR3 has 16 amino acids. CDR3 nucleotides: TGTGCCAGCAGTCCCTGGGAGGCCGGGGGAAACAATGAGCAGTTCTTC. This codes for CASSPWEAGGNNEQFF.

The chain joins TRBV11-2 to TRBJ1-5; weak D call: TRBD1 (5 bases). The V gene lost 8 bases and the J gene lost 0 bases, with 14 bases spanning the gap. CDR1 and CDR2 from the germline V gene are SGHAT and FQNNGV. CDR3 length: 15 amino acids. CDR3 amino acids: CASLRQGFSNQPQHF. In DNA, the CDR3 is TGTGCCAGCCTGCGTCAGGGATTTAGCAATCAGCCCCAGCATTTT.

V usage is TRBV2 and J usage is TRBJ2-6; the D gene is possibly TRBD1 (5 bases). From germline, CDR1 is SNHLY and CDR2 FYNNEI. V was clipped by 1 base and J by 2 bases, with 6 bases between them. The CDR3 is 15 amino acids. The CDR3 loop reads CASSEETAGANVLTF. CDR3 nucleotide sequence: TGTGCCAGCAGTGAAGAGACAGCTGGGGCCAACGTCCTGACTTTC.

The chain has TRBV11-2 and TRBJ2-7; 11 nucleotides agree with TRBD2. The CDR3 has 15 residues. V shed 6 bases, J shed 7 bases, and the junction held 11 bases outside the gene matches. Looked up from germline, CDR1 is SGHAT and CDR2 is FQNNGV. Here the CDR3 reads CASRQGLAAGGEQYF. The CDR3 region has the DNA TGTGCCAGCAGGCAGGGACTAGCGGCCGGTGGAGAGCAGTACTTC.

The V and J genes are TRBV6-5 and TRBJ1-4; D ambiguous. The ends were cut back, 8 bases at V and 7 bases at J, with 11 bases in the middle. The CDR3 totals 12 residues. Germline V lookup: CDR1 MNHEY, CDR2 SVGAGI. CDR3 amino acids: CASGQLFEKLFF. CDR3 coding DNA: TGTGCCAGCGGTCAGTTGTTTGAAAAACTGTTTTTT.

CDR3 sequence (DNA): TGTGCCAGCAGTCTAGACAGGCGCCAAGCTTTCTTT. Its translation: CASSLDRRQAFF. This sequence joins TRBV2 and TRBJ1-1; the D gene is possibly TRBD1 (6 bases). CDR1 is SNHLY, CDR2 FYNNEI, per germline. The CDR3 has 12 amino acids. V was cut by 5 bases and J by 9 bases, with 13 bases left in between.

This chain joins TRBV14 and TRBJ2-5, with 11 positions matching TRBD2. V gave up 5 bases and J gave up 4 bases; unmatched junction bases: 9. CDR1 is SGHDN and CDR2 is FVKESK in the germline V gene. The CDR3 consists of 16 residues. In DNA, the CDR3 is TGTGCCAGCAGCGGGGGACTAGCGGAGCAGCGAGAGACCCAGTACTTC. Its protein product is CASSGGLAEQRETQYF.

This sequence joins TRBV4-1 and TRBJ2-2; TRBD1 is a possible D gene (5 bases). Germline loops: CDR1 MGHRA, CDR2 YSYEKL. This CDR3 spans 17 amino acids. With 1 base removed from V and 2 bases from J, the gap between germline ends came to 14 bases. The CDR3 DNA reads as TGCGCCAGCAGCCAAGGAACGGACACCTTAAACACCGGGGAGCTGTTTTTT. It translates to CASSQGTDTLNTGELFF.

Concerning this clone: The junction differs from germline at one of its ends, possibly a read error. The chain uses TRBV7-7 and TRBJ2-5, with a tentative D call TRBD1 (7 bases). The CDR3 contains 15 residues. CDR1 is SSHAT and CDR2 is FNYEAQ in the germline V gene (reference sequence). CDR3 sequence (DNA): TGTGCTAGCAGCTTAACAGGGCAGGGGGGTGAGACCCAGTACTTC. It codes for CASSLTGQGGETQYF. Full variable domain (remainder filled in from reference TRBV7-7 and TRBJ2-5): GAGVSQSPRYKVTKRGQDVTLRCDPISSHATLYWYQQALGQGPEFLTYFNYEAQPDKSGLPSDRFSAERPEGSISTLTIQRTEQRDSAMYRCASSLTGQGGETQYFGPGTRLLVL.

V is TRBV5-1 and J is TRBJ1-4; 7 positions match TRBD1. CDR3 size: 15 residues. Germline V gene sequence: CDR1 SGHRS, CDR2 YFSETQ. The trim removed 4 bases at V and 2 bases at J, leaving 5 bases unmatched. CDR3 sequence reads: CASSPKTGTNEKLFF. Written as DNA, the CDR3 is TGCGCCAGCAGCCCAAAGACAGGGACTAATGAAAAACTGTTTTTT.

The chain uses TRBV6-4 and TRBJ1-2; TRBD1 matches 7 bases. Germline V gives CDR1 MRHNA, CDR2 SNTAGT. V lost 11 bases to trimming and J lost 1 base; unmatched junction nucleotides: 10. The CDR3 runs to 14 residues. CDR3 sequence: CAGFDRAFNYGYTF. Written as DNA, the CDR3 is TGTGCCGGCTTCGACAGGGCGTTTAACTATGGCTACACCTTC.

The DNA for the CDR3 is TGTGCCAGCAGTAACGGACTAGCGGTCCAAGAGACCCAGTACTTC. Its translation is CASSNGLAVQETQYF. The genes are TRBV6-2 or TRBV6-3 and TRBJ2-5; 10 nucleotides agree with TRBD2. Germline trimming cut 5 bases from V and 1 base from J; bases unmatched to any gene: 4. The CDR3 is 15 amino acids. The V gene's germline CDR1 is MNHEY and CDR2 SVGEGT.

This CDR3 reads CASSKSRQDTDTQYF. The CDR3 DNA reads as TGTGCCAGCAGCAAGAGCCGACAGGACACAGATACGCAGTATTTT. The V and J genes are TRBV7-2 and TRBJ2-3; D perhaps matches TRBD1 (6 bases). Trimming stripped 5 bases from V and 2 bases from J, with 14 bases between. Germline CDR1 SGHTA, CDR2 FQGNSA. The CDR3 has 15 residues.

The chain couples TRBV5-8 to TRBJ1-5, with D hard to call. The CDR3 has 15 amino acids. V lost 0 bases to trimming and J lost 3 bases, with 10 bases between them. Looked up from germline, CDR1 is SGHTS and CDR2 is YDEGEE. The CDR3 reads CASSLVPRHNQPQHF. CDR3 coding DNA: TGTGCCAGCAGCTTGGTTCCGAGACACAATCAGCCCCAGCATTTT.

The J gene is TRBJ2-2, the V gene TRBV19, with 9 bases lining up with TRBD1. The CDR3 is made up of 16 amino acids. CDR1 and CDR2 (germline): LNHDA, SQIVND (reference sequence). Trimming cost V 7 bases and J 0 bases; bases outside gene matches: 6. CDR3 coding DNA: TGTGCCAGTAAGGACAGGGGAGTGGCGAACACCGGGGAGCTGTTTTTT. The encoded protein is CASKDRGVANTGELFF. Full variable domain (outside the CDR3, taken from reference TRBV19 and TRBJ2-2): DGGITQSPKYLFRKEGQNVTLSCEQNLNHDAMYWYRQDPGQGLRLIYYSQIVNDFQKGDIAEGYSVSREKKESFPLTVTSAQKNPTAFYLCASKDRGVANTGELFFGEGSRLTVL.

This sequence joins TRBV28 and TRBJ1-2; 9 bases are shared with TRBD1. This CDR3 comprises 14 residues. V lost 3 bases, J lost 5 bases, and 4 bases stayed unmatched. The germline V gene has CDR1 MDHEN and CDR2 SYDVKM. The CDR3 is CASSLGQGGYGYTF. CDR3 DNA sequence: TGTGCCAGCAGTTTGGGACAGGGCGGGTATGGCTACACCTTC.

This rearrangement joins TRBV15 to TRBJ1-6; D uncertain. The CDR3 has 17 residues. Germline V gene sequence: CDR1 LNHNV, CDR2 YYDKDF (reference sequence). The V end lost 3 bases, the J end lost 7 bases, and 19 bases lay between the germline ends. This CDR3 is CATSSDARPTGNSPLHF. The CDR3, as DNA: TGTGCCACCAGCAGCGACGCACGGCCAACGGGGAATTCACCCCTCCACTTT.

V gene TRBV11-1 combines with J gene TRBJ2-7; 12 bases fit TRBD1. The CDR3 spans 16 residues. Germline-derived CDR1 and CDR2 are SGHAT and FQDESV (reference sequence). After removal of 5 bases from V and 4 bases from J, the junction contained 9 bases not matched to a gene. In DNA form, the CDR3 reads TGTGCCAGCAGCGGAGCCCCGGGACAGGGGGCTTACGAGCAGTACTTC. Translated: CASSGAPGQGAYEQYF. Full variable domain (outside the CDR3, taken from reference TRBV11-1 and TRBJ2-7): EAEVAQSPRYKITEKSQAVAFWCDPISGHATLYWYRQILGQGPELLVQFQDESVVDDSQLPKDRFSAERLKGVDSTLKIQPAELGDSAMYLCASSGAPGQGAYEQYFGPGTRLTVT.

The chain is built from TRBV6-5 and TRBJ2-7; tentatively, D is TRBD1 (6 bases). Germline values: CDR1 MNHEY, CDR2 SVGAGI. This CDR3 has 15 amino acids. V lost 0 bases and J lost 2, with 11 bases in between. The CDR3, as DNA: TGTGCCAGCAGTTACTCGGTAGGACAGACCTACGAGCAGTACTTC. Translation gives CASSYSVGQTYEQYF.

The gene calls are TRBV6-5 and TRBJ2-7, with 8 bases fitting TRBD1. Germline V gene lookup returns CDR1 MNHEY and CDR2 SVGAGI. V was clipped by 6 bases and J by 5 bases; unmatched bases: 3. The CDR3 runs 12 residues. The CDR3: CASSDRGDEQYF. The CDR3, as DNA: TGTGCCAGCAGCGACAGGGGCGACGAGCAGTACTTC.

This chain links TRBV18 with TRBJ2-5, with TRBD1 identical over 9 bases. The junction had 5 bases not matched to a gene; V was cut back by 2 bases and J by 4 bases. The CDR3 spans 15 residues. CDR1 is KGHSH and CDR2 is LQKENI in the germline V gene. The CDR3 coding sequence is TGTGCCAGCTCACCATCGTTGACAGGGGGAGAGACCCAGTACTTC. Protein: CASSPSLTGGETQYF.

The V and J genes are TRBV9 and TRBJ1-2; D possibly corresponds to TRBD1 (5 bases). Germline values: CDR1 SGDLS, CDR2 YYNGEE. The V gene lost 0 bases and the J gene lost 4 bases, with 13 bases spanning the gap. CDR3 size: 15 residues. Here the CDR3 DNA reads TGTGCCAGCAGCGTAGGGACAACGGCAAGCTATGGCTACACCTTC. It translates to CASSVGTTASYGYTF.

This clone was detected a few times. The gene calls are TRBV5-4 and TRBJ1-2; a possible D gene is TRBD1 (5 bases). Trimming shortened V by 0 bases and J by 7 bases, and 16 bases separated the two germline ends. Germline V gene sequence: CDR1 SGHNT, CDR2 YYREEE (reference sequence). The CDR3 runs to 15 residues. The CDR3 bases are TGTGCCAGCAGCTTGGTGGGCCAGGGCGGCGGTGGCTACACCTTC. As protein: CASSLVGQGGGGYTF.